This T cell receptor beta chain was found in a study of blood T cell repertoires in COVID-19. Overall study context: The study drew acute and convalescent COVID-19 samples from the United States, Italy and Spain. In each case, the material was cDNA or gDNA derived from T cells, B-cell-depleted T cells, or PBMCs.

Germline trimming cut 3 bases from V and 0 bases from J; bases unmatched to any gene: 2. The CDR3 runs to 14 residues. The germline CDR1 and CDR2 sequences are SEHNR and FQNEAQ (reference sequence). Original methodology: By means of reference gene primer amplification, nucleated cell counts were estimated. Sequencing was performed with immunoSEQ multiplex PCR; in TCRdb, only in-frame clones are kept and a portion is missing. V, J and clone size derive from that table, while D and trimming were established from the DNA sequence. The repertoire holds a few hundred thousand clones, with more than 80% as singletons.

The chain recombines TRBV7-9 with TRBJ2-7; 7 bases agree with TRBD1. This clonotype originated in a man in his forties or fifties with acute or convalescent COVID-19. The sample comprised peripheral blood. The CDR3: CASSLGQSSYEQYF. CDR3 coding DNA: TGTGCCAGCAGCTTGGGACAGTCCTCCTACGAGCAGTACTTC.